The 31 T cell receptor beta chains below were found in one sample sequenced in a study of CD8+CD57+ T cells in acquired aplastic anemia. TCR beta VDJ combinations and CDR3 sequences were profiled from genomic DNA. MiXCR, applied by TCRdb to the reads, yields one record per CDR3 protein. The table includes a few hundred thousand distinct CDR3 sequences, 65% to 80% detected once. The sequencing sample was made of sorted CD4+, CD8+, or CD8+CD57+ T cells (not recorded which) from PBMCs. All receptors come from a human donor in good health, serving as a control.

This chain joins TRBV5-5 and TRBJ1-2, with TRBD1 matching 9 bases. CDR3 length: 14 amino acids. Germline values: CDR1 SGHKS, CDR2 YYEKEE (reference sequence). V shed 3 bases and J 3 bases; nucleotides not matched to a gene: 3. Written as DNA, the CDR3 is TGTGCCAGCAGCTCGGGACAGGGCGACTATGGCTACACCTTC. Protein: CASSSGQGDYGYTF.

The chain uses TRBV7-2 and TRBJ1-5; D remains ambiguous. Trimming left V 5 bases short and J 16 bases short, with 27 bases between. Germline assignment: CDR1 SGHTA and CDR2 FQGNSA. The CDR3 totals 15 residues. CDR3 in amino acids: CASSRQGRGRKTKHF. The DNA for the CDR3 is TGTGCCAGCAGCCGCCAAGGACGGGGAAGAAAGACCAAACATTTT. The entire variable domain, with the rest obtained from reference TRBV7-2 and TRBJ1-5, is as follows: GAGVSQSPSNKVTEKGKDVELRCDPISGHTALYWYRQSLGQGLEFLIYFQGNSAPDKSGLPSDRFSAERTGGSVSTLTIQRTQQEDSAVYLCASSRQGRGRKTKHFGDGTRLSIL.

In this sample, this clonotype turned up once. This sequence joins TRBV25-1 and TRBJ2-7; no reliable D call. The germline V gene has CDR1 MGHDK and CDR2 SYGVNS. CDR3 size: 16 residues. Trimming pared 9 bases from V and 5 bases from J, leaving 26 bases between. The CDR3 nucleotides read TGTGCCAGTGCTGGCGGCAACCGTGGGAACTACAACGAGCAGTACTTC. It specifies CASAGGNRGNYNEQYF.

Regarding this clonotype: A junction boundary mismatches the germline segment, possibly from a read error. This CDR3 is CASSFSKRIRAVLF. CDR3 nucleotide sequence: TGTGCCAGCAGCTTTTCGAAGAGGATACGAGCAGTACTTTTC. The rearrangement uses TRBV7-9 and TRBJ2-7, with unresolved D. Germline V gene lookup returns CDR1 SEHNR and CDR2 FQNEAQ (reference sequence). This CDR3 is built from 14 residues.

The CDR3 sequence: CASNQEGGRQETQYF. CDR3 bases: TGTGCCAGCAACCAGGAGGGGGGCCGGCAAGAGACCCAGTACTTC. The chain joins TRBV16 to TRBJ2-5; tentatively, D is TRBD1 or TRBD2 (6 bases each). Germline CDR1 reads KGHSY; CDR2 reads FQNENV. This CDR3 spans 15 amino acids. Trimming stripped 7 bases from V and 2 bases from J, with 17 bases between.

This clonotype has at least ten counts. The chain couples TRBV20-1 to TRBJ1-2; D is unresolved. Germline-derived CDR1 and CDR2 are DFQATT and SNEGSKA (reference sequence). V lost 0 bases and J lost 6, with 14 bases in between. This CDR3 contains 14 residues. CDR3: CSAREVRRVDGYTF. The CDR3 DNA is TGCAGTGCTAGAGAAGTCAGGAGAGTGGATGGCTACACCTTC.

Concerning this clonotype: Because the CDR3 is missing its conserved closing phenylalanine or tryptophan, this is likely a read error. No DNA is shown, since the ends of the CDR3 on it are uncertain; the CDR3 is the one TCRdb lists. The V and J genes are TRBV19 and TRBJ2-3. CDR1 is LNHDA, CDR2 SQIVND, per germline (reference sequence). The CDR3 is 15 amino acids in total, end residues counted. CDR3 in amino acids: CASTINPYTTDTLYV.

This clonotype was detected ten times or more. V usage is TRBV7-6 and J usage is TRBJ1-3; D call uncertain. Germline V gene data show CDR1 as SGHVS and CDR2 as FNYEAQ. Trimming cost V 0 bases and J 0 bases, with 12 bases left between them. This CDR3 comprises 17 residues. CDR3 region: CASSLASPASSGNTIYF. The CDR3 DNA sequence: TGTGCCAGCAGCTTAGCGTCGCCAGCCAGCTCTGGAAACACCATATATTTT.

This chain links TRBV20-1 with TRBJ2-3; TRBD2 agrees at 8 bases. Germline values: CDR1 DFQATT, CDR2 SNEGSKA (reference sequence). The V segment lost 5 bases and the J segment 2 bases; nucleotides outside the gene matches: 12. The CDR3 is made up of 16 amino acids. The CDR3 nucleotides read TGCAGTGCTCTCGGCCGGGGGGGCACGACCACAGATACGCAGTATTTT. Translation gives CSALGRGGTTTDTQYF.

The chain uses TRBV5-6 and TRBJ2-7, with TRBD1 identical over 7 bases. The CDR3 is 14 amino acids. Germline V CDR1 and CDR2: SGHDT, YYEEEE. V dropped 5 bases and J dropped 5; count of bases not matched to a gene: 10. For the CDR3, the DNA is TGTGCCAGCAGGGGACAACAGGGGAAGCACGAGCAGTACTTC. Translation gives CASRGQQGKHEQYF.

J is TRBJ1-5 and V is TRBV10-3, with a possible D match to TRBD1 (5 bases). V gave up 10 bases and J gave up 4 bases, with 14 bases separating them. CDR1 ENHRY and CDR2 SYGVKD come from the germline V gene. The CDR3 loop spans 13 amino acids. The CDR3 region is CATRAVVNQPQHF. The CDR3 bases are TGTGCCACCAGGGCAGTAGTTAATCAGCCCCAGCATTTT.

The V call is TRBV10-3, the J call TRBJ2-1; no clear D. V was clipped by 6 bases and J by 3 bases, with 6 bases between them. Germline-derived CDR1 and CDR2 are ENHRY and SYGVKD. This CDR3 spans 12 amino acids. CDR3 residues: CAIRADYNEQFF. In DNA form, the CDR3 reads TGTGCCATCAGGGCAGACTACAATGAGCAGTTCTTC.

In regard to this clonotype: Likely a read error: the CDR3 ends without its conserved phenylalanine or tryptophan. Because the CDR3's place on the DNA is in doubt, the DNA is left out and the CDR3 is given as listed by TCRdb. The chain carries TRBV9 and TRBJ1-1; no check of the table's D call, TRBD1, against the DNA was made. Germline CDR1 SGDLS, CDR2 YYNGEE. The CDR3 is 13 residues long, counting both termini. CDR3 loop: CASVRQAVAQALV.

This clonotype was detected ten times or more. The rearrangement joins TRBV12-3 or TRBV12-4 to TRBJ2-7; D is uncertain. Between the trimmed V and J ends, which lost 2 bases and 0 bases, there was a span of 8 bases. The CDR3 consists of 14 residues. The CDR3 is CASSLLAISYEQYF. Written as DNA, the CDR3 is TGTGCCAGCAGTTTACTTGCCATCTCCTACGAGCAGTACTTC.

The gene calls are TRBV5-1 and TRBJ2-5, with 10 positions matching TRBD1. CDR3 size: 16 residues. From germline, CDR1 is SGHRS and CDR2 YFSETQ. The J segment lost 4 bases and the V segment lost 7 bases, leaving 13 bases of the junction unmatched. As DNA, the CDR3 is TGCGCCAGCGGACAGGGGGGGGGACAGTCCGGAGAGACCCAGTACTTC. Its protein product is CASGQGGGQSGETQYF.

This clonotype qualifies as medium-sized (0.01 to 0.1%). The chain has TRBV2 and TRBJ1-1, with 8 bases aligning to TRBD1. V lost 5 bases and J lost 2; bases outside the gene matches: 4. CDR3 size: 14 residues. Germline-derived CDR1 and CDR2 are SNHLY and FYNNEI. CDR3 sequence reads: CASSNQGANTEAFF. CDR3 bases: TGTGCCAGCAGTAATCAGGGGGCTAACACTGAAGCTTTCTTT.

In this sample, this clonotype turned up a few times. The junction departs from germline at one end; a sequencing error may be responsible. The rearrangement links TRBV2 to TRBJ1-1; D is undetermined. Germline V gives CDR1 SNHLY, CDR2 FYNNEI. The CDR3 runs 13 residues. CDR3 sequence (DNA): TGTGCCAGCAGACCCTCGGGGAACCCTGAAGCTTTCTTT. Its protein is CASRPSGNPEAFF.

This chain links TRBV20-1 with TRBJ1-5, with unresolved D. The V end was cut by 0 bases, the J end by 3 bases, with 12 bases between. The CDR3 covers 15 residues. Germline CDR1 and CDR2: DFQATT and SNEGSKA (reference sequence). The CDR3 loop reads CSARDPAVFNQPQHF. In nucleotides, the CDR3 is TGCAGTGCTAGAGACCCAGCGGTGTTCAATCAGCCCCAGCATTTT.

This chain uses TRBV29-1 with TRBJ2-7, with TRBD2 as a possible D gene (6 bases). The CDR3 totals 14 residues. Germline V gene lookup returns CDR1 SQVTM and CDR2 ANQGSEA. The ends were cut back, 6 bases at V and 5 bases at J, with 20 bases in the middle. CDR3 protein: CSVPRGRGTDEQYF. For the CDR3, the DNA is TGCAGCGTCCCCCGCGGGCGGGGAACCGACGAGCAGTACTTC.

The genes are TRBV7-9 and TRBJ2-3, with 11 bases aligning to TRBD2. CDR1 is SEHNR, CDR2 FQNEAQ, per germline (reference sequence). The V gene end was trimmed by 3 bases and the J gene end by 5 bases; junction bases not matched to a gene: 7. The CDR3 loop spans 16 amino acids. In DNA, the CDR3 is TGTGCCAGCAGCTTTCCGGATAGCGGGGGGGGAGATACGCAGTATTTT. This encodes CASSFPDSGGGDTQYF. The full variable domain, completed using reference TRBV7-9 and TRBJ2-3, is DTGVSQNPRHKITKRGQNVTFRCDPISEHNRLYWYRQTLGQGPEFLTYFQNEAQLEKSRLLSDRFSAERPKGSFSTLEIQRTEQGDSAMYLCASSFPDSGGGDTQYFGPGTRLTVL.

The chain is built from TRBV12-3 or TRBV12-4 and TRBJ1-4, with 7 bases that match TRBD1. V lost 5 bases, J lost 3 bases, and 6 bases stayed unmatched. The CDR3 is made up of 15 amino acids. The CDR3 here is CASSMRQGPNEKLFF. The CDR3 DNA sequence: TGTGCCAGCAGTATGCGACAGGGACCTAATGAAAAACTGTTTTTT.

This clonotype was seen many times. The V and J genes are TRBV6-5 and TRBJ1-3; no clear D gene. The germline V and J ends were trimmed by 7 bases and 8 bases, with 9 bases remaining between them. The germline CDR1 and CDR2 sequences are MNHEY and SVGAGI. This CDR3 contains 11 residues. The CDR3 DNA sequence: TGTGCCAGCATCTACGGGGACACCATATATTTT. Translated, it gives CASIYGDTIYF.

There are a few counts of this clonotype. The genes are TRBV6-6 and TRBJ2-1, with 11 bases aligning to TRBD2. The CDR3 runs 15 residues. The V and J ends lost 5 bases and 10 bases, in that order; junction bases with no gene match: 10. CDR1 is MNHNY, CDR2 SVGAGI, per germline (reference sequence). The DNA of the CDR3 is TGTGCCAGCAGTGGTAGCGGGGGGGCCCCTGGCGAGCAGTTCTTC. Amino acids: CASSGSGGAPGEQFF.

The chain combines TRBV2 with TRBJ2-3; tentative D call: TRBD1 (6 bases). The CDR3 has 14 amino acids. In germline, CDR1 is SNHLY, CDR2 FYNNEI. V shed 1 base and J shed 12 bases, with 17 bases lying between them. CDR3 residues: CASSEGGLTDSQYF. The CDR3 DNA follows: TGTGCCAGCAGTGAAGGGGGGCTCACAGATAGCCAGTATTTT.

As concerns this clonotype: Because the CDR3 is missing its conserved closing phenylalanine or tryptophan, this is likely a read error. CDR3 DNA sequence: TGTGCCAGCAGCTCTAGCGGGGCGCCCTACACCATC. It codes for CASSSSGAPYTI. The chain couples TRBV14 to TRBJ1-2; weak D call: TRBD1 (5 bases). The germline V and J ends were trimmed by 5 bases and 10 bases, with 14 bases remaining between them. This CDR3 region has 12 residues. Looked up from germline, CDR1 is SGHDN and CDR2 is FVKESK.

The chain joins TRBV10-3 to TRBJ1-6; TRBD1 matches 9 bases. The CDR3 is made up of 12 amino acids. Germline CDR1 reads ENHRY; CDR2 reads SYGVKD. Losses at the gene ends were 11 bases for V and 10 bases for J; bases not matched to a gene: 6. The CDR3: CACGQGNSPLHF. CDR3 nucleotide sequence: TGTGCCTGCGGACAGGGGAACTCACCCCTCCACTTT.

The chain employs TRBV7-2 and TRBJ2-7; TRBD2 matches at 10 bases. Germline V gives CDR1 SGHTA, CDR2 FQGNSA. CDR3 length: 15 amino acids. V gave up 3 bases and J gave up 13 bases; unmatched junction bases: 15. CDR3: CASSFSGGGRGETYF. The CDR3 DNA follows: TGTGCCAGCAGCTTCAGCGGGGGGGGGCGGGGCGAGACCTACTTC. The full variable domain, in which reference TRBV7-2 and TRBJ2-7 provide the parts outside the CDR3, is GAGVSQSPSNKVTEKGKDVELRCDPISGHTALYWYRQSLGQGLEFLIYFQGNSAPDKSGLPSDRFSAERTGGSVSTLTIQRTQQEDSAVYLCASSFSGGGRGETYFGPGTRLTVT.

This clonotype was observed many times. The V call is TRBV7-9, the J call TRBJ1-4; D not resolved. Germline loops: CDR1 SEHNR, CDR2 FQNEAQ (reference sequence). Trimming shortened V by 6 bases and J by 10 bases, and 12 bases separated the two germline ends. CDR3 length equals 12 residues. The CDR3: CASRSGEGKLFF. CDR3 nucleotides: TGTGCCAGCAGAAGTGGGGAGGGAAAACTGTTTTTT.

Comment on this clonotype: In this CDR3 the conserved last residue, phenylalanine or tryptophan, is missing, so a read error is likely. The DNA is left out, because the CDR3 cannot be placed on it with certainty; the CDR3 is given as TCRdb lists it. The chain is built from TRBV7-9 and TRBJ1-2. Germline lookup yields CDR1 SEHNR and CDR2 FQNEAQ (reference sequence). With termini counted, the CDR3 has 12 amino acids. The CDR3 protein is CASKCKAGGYSL.

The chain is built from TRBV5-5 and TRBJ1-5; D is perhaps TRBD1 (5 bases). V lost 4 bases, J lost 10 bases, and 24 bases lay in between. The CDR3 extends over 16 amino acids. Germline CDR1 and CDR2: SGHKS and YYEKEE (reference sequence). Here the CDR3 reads CASSSGPGGQLIPQHF. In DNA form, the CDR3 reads TGTGCCAGCAGCAGCGGACCGGGAGGACAACTTATACCCCAGCATTTT.

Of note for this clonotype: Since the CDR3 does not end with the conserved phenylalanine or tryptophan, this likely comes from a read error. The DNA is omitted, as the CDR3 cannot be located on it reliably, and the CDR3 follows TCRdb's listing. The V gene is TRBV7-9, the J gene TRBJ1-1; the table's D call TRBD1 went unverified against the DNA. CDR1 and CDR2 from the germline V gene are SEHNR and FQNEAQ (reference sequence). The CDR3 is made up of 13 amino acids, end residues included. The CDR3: CASSFGGDAQAYV.